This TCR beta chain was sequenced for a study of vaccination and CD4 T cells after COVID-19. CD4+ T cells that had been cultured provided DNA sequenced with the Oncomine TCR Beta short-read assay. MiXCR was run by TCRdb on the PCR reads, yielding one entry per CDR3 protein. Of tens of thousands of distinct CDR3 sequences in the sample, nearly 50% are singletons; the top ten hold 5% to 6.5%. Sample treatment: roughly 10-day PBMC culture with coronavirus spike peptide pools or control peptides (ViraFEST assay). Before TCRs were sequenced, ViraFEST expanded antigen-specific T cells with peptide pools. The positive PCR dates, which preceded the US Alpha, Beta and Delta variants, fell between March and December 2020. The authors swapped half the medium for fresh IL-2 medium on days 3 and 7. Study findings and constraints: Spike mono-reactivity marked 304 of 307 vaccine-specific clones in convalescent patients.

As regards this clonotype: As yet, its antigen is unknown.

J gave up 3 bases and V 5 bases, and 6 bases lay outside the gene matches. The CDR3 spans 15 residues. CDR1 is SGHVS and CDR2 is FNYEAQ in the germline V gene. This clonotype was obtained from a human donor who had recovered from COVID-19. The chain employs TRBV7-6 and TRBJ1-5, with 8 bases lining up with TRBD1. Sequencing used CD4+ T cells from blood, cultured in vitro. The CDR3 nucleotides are TGTGCCAGCAGCCCCGGACAGGGACACAATCAGCCCCAGCATTTT. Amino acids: CASSPGQGHNQPQHF.